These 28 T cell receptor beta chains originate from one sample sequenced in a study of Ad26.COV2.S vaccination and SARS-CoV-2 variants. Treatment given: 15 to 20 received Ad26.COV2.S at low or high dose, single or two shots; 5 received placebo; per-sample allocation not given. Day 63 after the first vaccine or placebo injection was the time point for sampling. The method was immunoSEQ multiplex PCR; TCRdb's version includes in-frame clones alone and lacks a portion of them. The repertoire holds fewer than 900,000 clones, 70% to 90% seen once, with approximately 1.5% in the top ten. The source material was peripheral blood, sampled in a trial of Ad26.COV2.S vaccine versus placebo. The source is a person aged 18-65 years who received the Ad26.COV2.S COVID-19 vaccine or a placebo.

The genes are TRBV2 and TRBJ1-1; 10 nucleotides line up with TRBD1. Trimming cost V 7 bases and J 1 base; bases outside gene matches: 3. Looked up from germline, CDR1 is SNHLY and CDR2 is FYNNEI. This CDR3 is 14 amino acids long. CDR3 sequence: CASIRQGANTEAFF. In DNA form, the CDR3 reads TGTGCCAGCATTCGACAGGGGGCGAACACTGAAGCTTTCTTT.

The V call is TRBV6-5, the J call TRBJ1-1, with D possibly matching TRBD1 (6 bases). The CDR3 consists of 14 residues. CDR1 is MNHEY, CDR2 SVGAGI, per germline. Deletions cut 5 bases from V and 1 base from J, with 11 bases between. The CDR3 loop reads CASSNREGNTEAFF. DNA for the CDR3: TGTGCCAGCAGTAACAGGGAGGGGAACACTGAAGCTTTCTTT.

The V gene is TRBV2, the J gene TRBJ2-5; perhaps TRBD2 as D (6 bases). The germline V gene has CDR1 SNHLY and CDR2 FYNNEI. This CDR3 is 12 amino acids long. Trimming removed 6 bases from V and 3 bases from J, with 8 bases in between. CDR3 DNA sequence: TGTGCCAGCAGGGGGGGAGAAGAGACCCAGTACTTC. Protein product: CASRGGEETQYF.

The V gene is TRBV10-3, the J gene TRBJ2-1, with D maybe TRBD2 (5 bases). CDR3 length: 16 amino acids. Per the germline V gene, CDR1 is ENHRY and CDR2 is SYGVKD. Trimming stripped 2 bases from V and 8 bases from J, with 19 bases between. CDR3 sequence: CAISERGPQLDHEQFF. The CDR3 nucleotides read TGTGCCATCAGTGAGCGGGGTCCCCAACTAGACCATGAGCAGTTCTTC.

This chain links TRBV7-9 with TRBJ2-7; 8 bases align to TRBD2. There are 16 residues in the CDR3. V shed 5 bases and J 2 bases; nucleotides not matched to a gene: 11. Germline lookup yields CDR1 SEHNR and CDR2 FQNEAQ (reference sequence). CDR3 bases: TGTGCCAGCAGCCCCGGCATACTAGCGGAGACCTACGAGCAGTACTTC. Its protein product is CASSPGILAETYEQYF.

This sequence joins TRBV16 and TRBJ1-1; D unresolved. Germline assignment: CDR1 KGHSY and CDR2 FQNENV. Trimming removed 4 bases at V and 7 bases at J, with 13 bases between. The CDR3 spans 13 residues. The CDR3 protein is CASSLSTESEAFF. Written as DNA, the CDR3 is TGTGCCAGCAGCCTCTCGACCGAGAGTGAAGCTTTCTTT.

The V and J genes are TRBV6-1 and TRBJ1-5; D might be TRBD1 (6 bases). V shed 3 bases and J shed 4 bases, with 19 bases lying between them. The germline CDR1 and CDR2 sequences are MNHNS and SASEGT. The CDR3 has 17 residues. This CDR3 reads CASSEVGGQVSNQPQHF. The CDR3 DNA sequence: TGTGCCAGCAGTGAGGTTGGGGGGCAGGTTTCTAATCAGCCCCAGCATTTT.

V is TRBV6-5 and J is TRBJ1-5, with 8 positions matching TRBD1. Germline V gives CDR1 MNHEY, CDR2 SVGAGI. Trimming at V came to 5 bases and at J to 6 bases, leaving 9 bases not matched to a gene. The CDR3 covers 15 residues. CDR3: CASSRTGLDGQPQHF. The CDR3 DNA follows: TGTGCCAGCAGTCGGACAGGGCTAGACGGTCAGCCCCAGCATTTT.

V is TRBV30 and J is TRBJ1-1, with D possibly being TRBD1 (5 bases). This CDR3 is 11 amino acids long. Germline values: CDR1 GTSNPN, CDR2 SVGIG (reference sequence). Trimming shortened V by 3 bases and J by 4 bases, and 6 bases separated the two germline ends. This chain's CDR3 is CAWRGLTEAFF. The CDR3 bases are TGTGCCTGGAGGGGGCTCACTGAAGCTTTCTTT.

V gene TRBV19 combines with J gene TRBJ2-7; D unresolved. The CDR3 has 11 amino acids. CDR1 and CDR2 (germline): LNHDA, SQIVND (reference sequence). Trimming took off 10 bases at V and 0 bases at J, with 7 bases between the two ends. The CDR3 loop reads CATSSSYEQYF. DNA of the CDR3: TGTGCCACCTCCAGCTCCTACGAGCAGTACTTC.

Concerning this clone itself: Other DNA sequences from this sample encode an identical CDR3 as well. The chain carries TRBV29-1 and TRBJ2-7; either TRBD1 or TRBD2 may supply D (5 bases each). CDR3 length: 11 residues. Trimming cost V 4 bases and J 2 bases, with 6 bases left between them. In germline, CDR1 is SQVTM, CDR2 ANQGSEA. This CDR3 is CSVGGAYEQYF. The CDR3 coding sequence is TGCAGCGTTGGAGGGGCCTACGAGCAGTACTTC.

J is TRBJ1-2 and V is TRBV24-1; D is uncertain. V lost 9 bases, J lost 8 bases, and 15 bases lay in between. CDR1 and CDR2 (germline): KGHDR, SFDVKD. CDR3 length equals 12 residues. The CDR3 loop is CATASVVGGYTF. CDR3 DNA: TGTGCCACCGCTAGCGTGGTCGGAGGCTACACCTTC.

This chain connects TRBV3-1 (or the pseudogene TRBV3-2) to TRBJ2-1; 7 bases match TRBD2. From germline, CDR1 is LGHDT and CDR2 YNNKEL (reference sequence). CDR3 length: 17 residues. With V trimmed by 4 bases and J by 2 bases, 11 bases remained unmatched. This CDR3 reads CASSPGFGSGPYNEQFF. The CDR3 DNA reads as TGTGCCAGCAGCCCAGGGTTTGGTAGCGGGCCCTACAATGAGCAGTTCTTC.

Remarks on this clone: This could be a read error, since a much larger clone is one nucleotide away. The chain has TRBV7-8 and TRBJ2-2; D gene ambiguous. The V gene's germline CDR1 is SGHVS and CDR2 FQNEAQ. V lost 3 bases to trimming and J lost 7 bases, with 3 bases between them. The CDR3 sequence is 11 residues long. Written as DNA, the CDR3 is TGTGCCAGCAGCTTCCGCGGGGAGCTGTTTTTT. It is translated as CASSFRGELFF.

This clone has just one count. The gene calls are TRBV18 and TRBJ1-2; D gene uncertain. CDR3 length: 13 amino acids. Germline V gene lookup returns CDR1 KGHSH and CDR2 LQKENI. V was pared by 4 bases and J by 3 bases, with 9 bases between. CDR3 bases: TGTGCCAGCTCACGGGAGGAATACTATGGCTACACCTTC. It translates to CASSREEYYGYTF.

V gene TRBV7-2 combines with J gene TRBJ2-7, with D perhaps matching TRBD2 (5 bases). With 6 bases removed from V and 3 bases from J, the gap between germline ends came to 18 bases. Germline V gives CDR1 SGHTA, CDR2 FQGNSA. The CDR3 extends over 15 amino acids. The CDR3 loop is CASRLESQDFYEQYF. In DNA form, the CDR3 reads TGTGCCAGCAGACTAGAGTCGCAGGACTTCTACGAGCAGTACTTC.

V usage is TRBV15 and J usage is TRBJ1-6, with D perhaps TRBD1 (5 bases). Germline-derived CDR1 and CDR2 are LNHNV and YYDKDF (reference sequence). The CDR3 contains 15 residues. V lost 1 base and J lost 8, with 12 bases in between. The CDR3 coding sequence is TGTGCCACCAGCAGAGTGTGGGACGCGGATTCACCCCTCCACTTT. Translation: CATSRVWDADSPLHF. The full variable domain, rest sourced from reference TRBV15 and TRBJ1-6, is DAMVIQNPRYQVTQFGKPVTLSCSQTLNHNVMYWYQQKSSQAPKLLFHYYDKDFNNEADTPDNFQSRRPNTSFCFLDIRSPGLGDTAMYLCATSRVWDADSPLHFGNGTRLTVT.

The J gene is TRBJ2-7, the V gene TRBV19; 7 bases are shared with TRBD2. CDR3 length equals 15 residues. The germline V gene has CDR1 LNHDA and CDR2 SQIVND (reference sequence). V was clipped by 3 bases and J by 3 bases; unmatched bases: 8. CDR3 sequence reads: CASSMIAGEGYEQYF. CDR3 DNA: TGTGCCAGTAGTATGATTGCGGGAGAGGGCTACGAGCAGTACTTC.

CDR3 sequence: CASSQDGQLETEAFF. The CDR3 DNA follows: TGCGCCAGCAGCCAAGATGGGCAGCTGGAGACTGAAGCTTTCTTT. V and J are TRBV4-3 and TRBJ1-1; D gene uncertain. This CDR3 comprises 15 residues. Per the germline V gene, CDR1 is LGHNA and CDR2 is YSLEER. V was shortened by 0 bases and J by 5 bases, with 13 bases between the two germline ends.

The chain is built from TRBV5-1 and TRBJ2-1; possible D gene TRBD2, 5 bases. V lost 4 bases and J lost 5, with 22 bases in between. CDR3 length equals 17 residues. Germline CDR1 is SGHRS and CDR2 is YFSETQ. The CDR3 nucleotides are TGCGCCAGCAGCCGAACCTCCGCTAGCCTCTTGGACAATGAGCAGTTCTTC. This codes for CASSRTSASLLDNEQFF.

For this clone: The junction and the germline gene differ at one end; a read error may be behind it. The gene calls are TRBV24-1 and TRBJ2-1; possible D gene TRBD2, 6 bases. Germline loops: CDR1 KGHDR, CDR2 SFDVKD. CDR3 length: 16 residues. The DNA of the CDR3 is TGTGCCACCAGCGATTCGGGAGCAGCGTCCTACAATGAGCAGTTCTTC. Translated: CATSDSGAASYNEQFF.

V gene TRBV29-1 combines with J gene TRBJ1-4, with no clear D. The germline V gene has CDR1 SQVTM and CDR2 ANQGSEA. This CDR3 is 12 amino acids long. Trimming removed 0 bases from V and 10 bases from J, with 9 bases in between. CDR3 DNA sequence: TGCAGCGTTGAAGATCAAGAAAGAAAACTGTTTTTT. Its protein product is CSVEDQERKLFF.

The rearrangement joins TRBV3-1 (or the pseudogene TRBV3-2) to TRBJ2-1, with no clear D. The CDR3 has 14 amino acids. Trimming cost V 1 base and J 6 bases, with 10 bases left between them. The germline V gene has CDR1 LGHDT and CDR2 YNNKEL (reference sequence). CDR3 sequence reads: CASSQGLLGNEQFF. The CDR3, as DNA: TGTGCCAGCAGCCAAGGGCTACTTGGCAATGAGCAGTTCTTC.

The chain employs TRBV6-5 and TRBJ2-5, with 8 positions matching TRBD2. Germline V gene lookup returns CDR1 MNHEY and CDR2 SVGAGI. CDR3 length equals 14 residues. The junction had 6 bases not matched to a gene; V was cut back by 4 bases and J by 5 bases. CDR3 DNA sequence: TGTGCCAGCAGTTCGGGAGGGCCCTGGGAGACCCAGTACTTC. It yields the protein CASSSGGPWETQYF.

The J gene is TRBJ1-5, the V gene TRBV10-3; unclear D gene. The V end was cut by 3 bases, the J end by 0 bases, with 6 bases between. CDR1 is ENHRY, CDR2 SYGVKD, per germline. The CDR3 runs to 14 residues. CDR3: CAISEGFSNQPQHF. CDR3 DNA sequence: TGTGCCATCAGTGAAGGGTTTAGCAATCAGCCCCAGCATTTT.

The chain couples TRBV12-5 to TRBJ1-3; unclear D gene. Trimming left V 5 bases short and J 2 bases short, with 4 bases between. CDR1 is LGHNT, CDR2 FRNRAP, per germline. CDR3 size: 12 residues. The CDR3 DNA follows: TGTGCTAGTGGTGCCGCTGGAAACACCATATATTTT. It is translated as CASGAAGNTIYF.

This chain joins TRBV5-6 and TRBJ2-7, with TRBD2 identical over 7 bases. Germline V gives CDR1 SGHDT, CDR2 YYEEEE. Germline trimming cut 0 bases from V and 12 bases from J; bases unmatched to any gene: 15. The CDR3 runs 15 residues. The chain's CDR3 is CASSLEAGVPGRTYF. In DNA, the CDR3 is TGTGCCAGCAGCTTGGAGGCGGGAGTACCGGGACGAACGTACTTC.

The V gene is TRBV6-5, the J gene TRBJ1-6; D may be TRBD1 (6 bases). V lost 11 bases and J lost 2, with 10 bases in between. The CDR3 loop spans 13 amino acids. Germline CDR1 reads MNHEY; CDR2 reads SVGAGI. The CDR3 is CAGRDTYNSPLHF. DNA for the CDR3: TGTGCCGGCCGGGACACCTATAATTCACCCCTCCACTTT.